A selection of T cell receptor beta chains follows, all from one sample in a study of T cells after yellow fever vaccination. TCRdb redid the calling of the 5' RACE reads with MiXCR, one entry per CDR3 protein. The table lists 300,000 or so distinct CDR3 sequences, approximately 8% of them singletons. The source was PBMCs, collected about 49 days after the first yellow fever vaccination. Receptors were obtained from a man between 18 and 29 years old who received the YFV17D yellow fever vaccine. CDR3s include the opening cysteine and the closing phenylalanine or tryptophan. A D gene is named only where the DNA matches it firmly. The size of a clone is reported for some rows only, either as once, few or many, or as a class for expanded clones.

J	V	size	D	CDR3	DNA
TRBJ2-5	TRBV5-1	few	NA	CASSFLAPAQETQYF	TGCGCCAGCAGCTTCTTAGCACCAGCTCAAGAGACCCAGTACTTC
TRBJ2-1	TRBV29-1	many	TRBD2	CSVVRRRGGVNEQFF	TGCAGCGTTGTCCGTCGGCGGGGGGGCGTGAATGAGCAGTTCTTC
TRBJ2-3	TRBV19	NA	TRBD1	CASSPTGIDTQYF	TGTGCCAGTAGTCCGACAGGGATAGATACGCAGTATTTT
TRBJ2-7	TRBV6-1	NA	TRBD1	CASRAYRGSSYEQYF	TGTGCCAGCCGTGCCTACAGGGGGAGCTCCTACGAGCAGTACTTC
TRBJ1-5	TRBV15	NA	NA	CATSRDPDSSNQPQHF	TGTGCCACCAGCAGAGACCCAGACAGTAGCAATCAGCCCCAGCATTTT
TRBJ2-3	TRBV5-1	few	TRBD2	CASRHAGAGPTDTQYF	TGCGCCAGCAGACACGCCGGAGCGGGGCCCACAGATACGCAGTATTTT
TRBJ2-4	TRBV12-3/TRBV12-4	few	TRBD1	CASSRRRTGTGIQYF	TGTGCCAGCAGTCGACGTAGGACAGGGACTGGCATTCAGTACTTC
TRBJ2-6	TRBV5-4	few	NA	CASSLAGQGHSGANVLTF	TGTGCCAGCAGCTTGGCCGGGCAGGGACATAGTGGGGCCAACGTCCTGACTTTC
TRBJ2-3	TRBV9	few	NA	CASSVAGAITDTQYF	TGTGCCAGCAGCGTAGCGGGGGCGATTACAGATACGCAGTATTTT
TRBJ1-4	TRBV28	few	NA	CATQAREEKLFF	TGTGCCACCCAGGCCAGGGAAGAAAAACTGTTTTTT
TRBJ1-3	TRBV6-2/TRBV6-3	NA	NA	CAIRRAAGNTIYF	TGTGCCATCAGGCGGGCCGCTGGAAACACCATATATTTT
TRBJ2-3	TRBV9	NA	NA	CASSVVGGRDTQYF	TGTGCCAGCAGCGTGGTCGGGGGTAGAGATACGCAGTATTTT
TRBJ1-6	TRBV4-2	NA	NA	CASSQDWSRGSSPLHF	TGTGCCAGCAGCCAAGATTGGTCCCGAGGGAGTTCACCCCTCCACTTT
TRBJ1-5	TRBV19	NA	NA	CASSMKRTNQPQHF	TGTGCCAGTAGTATGAAGCGGACCAATCAGCCCCAGCATTTT
TRBJ2-3	TRBV5-1	NA	TRBD2	CASTGTSVKDTQYF	TGCGCCAGCACGGGGACTAGCGTGAAAGATACGCAGTATTTT
TRBJ2-7	TRBV7-9	NA	TRBD1	CASSRTDRGLIAQYF	TGTGCCAGCAGCCGCACGGACAGGGGTCTTATAGCGCAGTACTTC
TRBJ1-2	TRBV5-1	few	NA	CASSLSDLYGYTF	TGCGCCAGCAGCTTGTCCGATCTCTATGGCTACACCTTC
TRBJ2-5	TRBV7-2	few	TRBD2	CASSAASGGSPLGTQYF	TGTGCCAGCAGCGCCGCTAGCGGGGGGTCTCCGTTGGGGACCCAGTACTTC
TRBJ1-1	TRBV27	NA	NA	CASNMNGATTEAFF	TGTGCCAGCAATATGAACGGGGCGACCACTGAAGCTTTCTTT
TRBJ2-5	TRBV20-1	NA	TRBD1	CSANGDRVQETQYF	TGCAGTGCTAATGGGGACAGAGTACAAGAGACCCAGTACTTC
TRBJ2-4	TRBV10-3	NA	NA	CATTSLGLTKIAKNIQYF	TGTGCCACCACCTCTTTGGGGTTGACGAAAATAGCCAAAAACATTCAGTACTTC
TRBJ2-7	TRBV14	few	NA	CASSRTLRDHPYEQYF	TGTGCCAGCAGCCGAACTCTCCGGGACCACCCCTACGAGCAGTACTTC
TRBJ1-1	TRBV5-1	NA	NA	CASSRDRTQAFF	TGCGCCAGCAGCAGGGACCGGACTCAAGCTTTCTTT
TRBJ2-5	TRBV18	NA	TRBD1	CASSLMGQQETQYF	TGTGCCAGCTCACTTATGGGACAGCAAGAGACCCAGTACTTC
TRBJ2-7	TRBV27	NA	NA	CASTSSSTHYEQYF	TGTGCCAGCACCTCTTCTAGCACCCACTACGAGCAGTACTTC
TRBJ1-1	TRBV4-2	NA	NA	CASSQEEGETEAFF	TGTGCCAGCAGCCAAGAAGAGGGGGAAACTGAAGCTTTCTTT
TRBJ2-3	TRBV5-1	few	NA	CASSFYPGFTTDTQYF	TGCGCCAGCAGCTTCTACCCAGGGTTTACCACAGATACGCAGTATTTT
TRBJ1-5	TRBV6-2/TRBV6-3	NA	TRBD1	CASSFRTGGFNQPQHF	TGTGCCAGCAGTTTTCGGACAGGGGGCTTCAATCAGCCCCAGCATTTT
TRBJ1-4	TRBV18	NA	TRBD1	CASSLNRGKDEKLFF	TGTGCCAGCTCACTAAACAGGGGTAAAGATGAAAAACTGTTTTTT
TRBJ2-7	TRBV18	few	NA	CASSPVDRYEQYF	TGTGCCAGCTCACCTGTCGACAGGTACGAGCAGTACTTC
TRBJ1-1	TRBV19	NA	NA	CASSPSSFPDPEAFF	TGTGCCAGTAGCCCTTCCTCTTTCCCGGACCCTGAAGCTTTCTTT
TRBJ1-6	TRBV12-3/TRBV12-4	NA	TRBD1	CASKGQGYNSPLHF	TGTGCCAGCAAAGGACAGGGATATAATTCACCCCTCCACTTT
TRBJ1-2	TRBV4-1	NA	NA	CASSQVRQTPYGYTF	TGCGCCAGCAGCCAAGTCCGTCAGACCCCATATGGCTACACCTTC
TRBJ1-4	TRBV6-1	many	TRBD1	CASSSSGTGHEKLFF	TGTGCCAGCAGTAGTTCCGGGACAGGGCATGAAAAACTGTTTTTT
TRBJ1-2	TRBV7-8	few	TRBD1	CASRDGQGRRSGYTF	TGTGCCAGCAGAGATGGACAGGGACGAAGGTCTGGCTACACCTTC
TRBJ2-1	TRBV6-5	few	NA	CASSWGPEQFF	TGTGCCAGCAGTTGGGGACCGGAGCAGTTCTTC
TRBJ2-5	TRBV6-2/TRBV6-3	few	NA	CASSSTHTTLQETQYF	TGTGCCAGCAGTTCGACCCATACAACACTCCAAGAGACCCAGTACTTC
TRBJ1-1	TRBV7-8	NA	TRBD1	CASTLDREGTEAFF	TGTGCCAGCACCCTGGACAGGGAAGGCACTGAAGCTTTCTTT
TRBJ2-2	TRBV4-1	few	NA	CASSPPRDTGELFF	TGCGCCAGCAGCCCCCCTCGGGACACCGGGGAGCTGTTTTTT
TRBJ2-5	TRBV25-1	many	NA	CASSEWGAQTQYF	TGTGCCAGCAGTGAATGGGGGGCGCAGACCCAGTACTTC
TRBJ2-1	TRBV5-5	NA	NA	CASSFRGGSFGDEQFF	TGTGCCAGCAGCTTTCGCGGGGGCTCATTTGGGGATGAGCAGTTCTTC
TRBJ1-1	TRBV28	many	NA	CASTSPRGTNTEAFF	TGTGCCAGCACCTCCCCCCGGGGCACGAACACTGAAGCTTTCTTT
TRBJ2-2	TRBV5-1	NA	NA	CASSLVEGTGELFF	TGCGCCAGCAGCTTGGTCGAGGGGACCGGGGAGCTGTTTTTT